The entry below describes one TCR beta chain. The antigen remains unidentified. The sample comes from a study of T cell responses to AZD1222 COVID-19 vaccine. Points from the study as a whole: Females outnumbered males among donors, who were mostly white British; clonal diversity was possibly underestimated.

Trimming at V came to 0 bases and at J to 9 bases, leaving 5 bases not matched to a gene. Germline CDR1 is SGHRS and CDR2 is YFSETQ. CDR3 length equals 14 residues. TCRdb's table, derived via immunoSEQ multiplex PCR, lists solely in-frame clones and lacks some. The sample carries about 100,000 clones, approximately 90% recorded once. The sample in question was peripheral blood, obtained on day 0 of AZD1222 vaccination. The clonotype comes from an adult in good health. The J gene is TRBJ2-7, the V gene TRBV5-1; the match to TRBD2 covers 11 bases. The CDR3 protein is CASSLAVAGGLQYF. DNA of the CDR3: TGCGCCAGCAGCTTGGCTGTAGCGGGAGGGTTGCAGTACTTC.